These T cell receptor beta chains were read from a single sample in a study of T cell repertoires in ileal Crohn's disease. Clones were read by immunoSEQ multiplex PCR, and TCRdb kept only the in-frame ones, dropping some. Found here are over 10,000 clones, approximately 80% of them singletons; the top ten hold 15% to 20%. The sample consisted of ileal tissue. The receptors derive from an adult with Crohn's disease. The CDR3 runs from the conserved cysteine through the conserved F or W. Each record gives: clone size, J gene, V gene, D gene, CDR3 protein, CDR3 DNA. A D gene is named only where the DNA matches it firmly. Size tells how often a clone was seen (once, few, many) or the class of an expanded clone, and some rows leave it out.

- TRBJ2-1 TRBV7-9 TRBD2 CASSPYPSGGAQGEQFF TGTGCCAGCAGCCCGTACCCTAGCGGGGGGGCTCAAGGGGAGCAGTTCTTC
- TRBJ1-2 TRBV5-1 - CASSSGGNYGYTF TGCGCCAGCAGCTCTGGAGGAAACTATGGCTACACCTTC
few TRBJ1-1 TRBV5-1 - CASYHGGNTEAFF TGCGCCAGCTACCATGGAGGAAACACTGAAGCTTTCTTT
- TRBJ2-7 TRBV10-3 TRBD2 CAISPGASGGYEQYF TGTGCCATCAGCCCCGGGGCTAGCGGGGGATACGAGCAGTACTTC
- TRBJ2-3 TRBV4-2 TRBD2 CASSQGLAGSGKDTQYF TGTGCCAGCAGCCAAGGGCTAGCGGGGAGCGGGAAAGATACGCAGTATTTT
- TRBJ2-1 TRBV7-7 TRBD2 CASASGTNNHEQFF TGTGCTAGCGCTTCCGGGACTAATAACCATGAGCAGTTCTTC
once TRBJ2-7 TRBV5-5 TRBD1 CASSPGDRVSYEQYF TGTGCCAGCAGCCCGGGGGACAGGGTATCTTACGAGCAGTACTTC
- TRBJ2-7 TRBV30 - CAWSATEREQYF TGTGCCTGGAGTGCGACTGAGAGGGAGCAGTACTTC
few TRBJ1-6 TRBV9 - CASSVGEGAPLHF TGTGCCAGCAGCGTAGGGGAGGGGGCACCCCTCCACTTT
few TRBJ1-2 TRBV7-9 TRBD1 CASSLGQGVYYGYTF TGTGCCAGCAGCTTAGGGCAGGGGGTTTACTATGGCTACACCTTC
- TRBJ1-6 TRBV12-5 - CASGLPIPQGAPVGGSYNSPLHF TGTGCTAGTGGTTTGCCAATACCCCAAGGGGCTCCCGTGGGAGGCTCCTATAATTCACCCCTCCACTTT
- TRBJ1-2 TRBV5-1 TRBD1 CASGQGGYGYTF TGCGCCAGCGGACAGGGAGGCTATGGCTACACCTTC
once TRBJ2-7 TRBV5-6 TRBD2 CASSLGTSGAEQYF TGTGCCAGCAGCTTAGGGACTAGCGGGGCCGAGCAGTACTTC
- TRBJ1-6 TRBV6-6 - CASSSGGSYNSPLHF TGTGCCAGCAGTTCCGGGGGGTCCTATAATTCACCCCTCCACTTT
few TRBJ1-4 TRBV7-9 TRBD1 CASSFSGGALEKLFF TGTGCCAGCAGCTTCTCAGGGGGCGCATTAGAAAAACTGTTTTTT
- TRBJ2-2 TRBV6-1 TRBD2 CASSDLAGMGTGELFF TGTGCCAGCAGTGATTTAGCGGGGATGGGAACCGGGGAGCTGTTTTTT
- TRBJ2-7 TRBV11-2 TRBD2 CASSLSAGASYEQYF TGTGCCAGCAGCTTATCGGCGGGAGCATCCTACGAGCAGTACTTC
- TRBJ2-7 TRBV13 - CASSFSGSSYEQYF TGTGCCAGCAGCTTCAGCGGCAGCTCCTACGAGCAGTACTTC
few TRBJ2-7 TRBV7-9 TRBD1 CASSPGQGLEQYF TGTGCCAGCAGCCCAGGACAGGGCTTGGAGCAGTACTTC
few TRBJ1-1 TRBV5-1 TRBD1 CASSLGVTGAEAFF TGCGCCAGCAGCTTGGGAGTGACAGGGGCTGAAGCTTTCTTT
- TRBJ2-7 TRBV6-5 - CASRASGGEQYF TGTGCCAGCAGGGCCTCGGGTGGCGAGCAGTACTTC
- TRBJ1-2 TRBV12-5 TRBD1 CASASDRGSLHYGYTF TGTGCTAGTGCTTCGGACAGGGGTTCTCTCCACTATGGCTACACCTTC
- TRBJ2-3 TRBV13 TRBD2 CASSLSLAADTLAPDTQYF TGTGCCAGCAGCTTGTCACTAGCGGCCGATACTTTAGCACCTGATACGCAGTATTTT
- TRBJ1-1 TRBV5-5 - CASSLAGRQAFF TGTGCCAGCAGCTTGGCCGGCAGGCAAGCTTTCTTT
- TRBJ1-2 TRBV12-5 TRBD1 CASGDTGAYGYTF TGTGCTAGTGGTGATACAGGGGCCTATGGCTACACCTTC
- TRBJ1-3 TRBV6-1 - CASSEALRSGNTIYF TGTGCCAGCAGTGAAGCGCTGCGGTCTGGAAACACCATATATTTT
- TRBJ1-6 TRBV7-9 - CASSVDIVNSPLHF TGTGCCAGCAGCGTGGACATCGTTAATTCACCCCTCCACTTT
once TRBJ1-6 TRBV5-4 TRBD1 CASSPRTGDNSPLHF TGTGCCAGCAGCCCTCGGACAGGGGATAATTCACCCCTCCACTTT
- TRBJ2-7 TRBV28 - CASSLNHRDYEQYF TGTGCCAGCAGTTTAAACCACAGGGACTACGAGCAGTACTTC
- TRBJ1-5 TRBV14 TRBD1 CASSQPFGQAYQPQHF TGTGCCAGCAGCCAGCCGTTCGGACAGGCCTATCAGCCCCAGCATTTT
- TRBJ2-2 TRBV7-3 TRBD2 CASSWSSGGAGELFF TGTGCCAGCAGCTGGAGTAGCGGGGGGGCCGGGGAGCTGTTTTTT
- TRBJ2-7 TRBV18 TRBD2 CASSLVPFSGGALYEQYF TGTGCCAGCTCACTCGTGCCGTTTAGCGGGGGGGCCCTCTACGAGCAGTACTTC
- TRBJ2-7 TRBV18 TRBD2 CASRPTSGLGDEQYF TGTGCCAGCCGTCCGACTAGCGGGCTCGGAGACGAGCAGTACTTC
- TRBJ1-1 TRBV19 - CASTYSGNTEAFF TGTGCCAGTACCTACAGTGGGAACACTGAAGCTTTCTTT
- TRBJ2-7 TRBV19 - CASRRQSSYEQYF TGTGCCAGTAGGAGACAGAGCTCCTACGAGCAGTACTTC
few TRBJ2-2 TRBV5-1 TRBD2 CASSLTSGRAWVGELFF TGCGCCAGCAGCTTGACTAGCGGGAGGGCCTGGGTCGGGGAGCTGTTTTTT
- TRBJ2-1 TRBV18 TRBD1 CASSPTGQGVNEQFF TGTGCCAGCTCACCAACAGGACAGGGGGTAAATGAGCAGTTCTTC
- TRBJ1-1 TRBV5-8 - CASSPGQFGAFF TGTGCCAGCAGCCCCGGACAGTTTGGAGCTTTCTTT
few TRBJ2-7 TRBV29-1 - CSVFSSNYEQYF TGCAGCGTTTTTTCGAGCAACTACGAGCAGTACTTC
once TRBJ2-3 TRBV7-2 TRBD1 CASSIPGTVDTQYF TGTGCCAGCAGCATCCCCGGGACAGTGGATACGCAGTATTTT
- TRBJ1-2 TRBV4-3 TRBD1 CASSQDRTGSYGYTF TGCGCCAGCAGCCAAGACCGGACAGGGAGCTATGGCTACACCTTC
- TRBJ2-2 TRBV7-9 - CASSRGGLTGELFF TGTGCCAGCAGCAGGGGGGGACTCACCGGGGAGCTGTTTTTT
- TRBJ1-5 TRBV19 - CASRTWAQRNQPQHF TGTGCCAGTAGGACCTGGGCCCAGCGCAATCAGCCCCAGCATTTT
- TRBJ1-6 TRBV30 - CAWRGGQGSPLHF TGTGCCTGGAGGGGGGGGCAAGGTTCACCCCTCCACTTT
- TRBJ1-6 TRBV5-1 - CASSLTRSSYNSPLHF TGCGCCAGCAGCTTAACACGGAGCTCCTATAATTCACCCCTCCACTTT
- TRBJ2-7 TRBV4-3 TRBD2 CASSQLAGGYSYEQYF TGCGCCAGCAGCCAACTAGCGGGGGGGTACTCCTACGAGCAGTACTTC
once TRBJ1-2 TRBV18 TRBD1 CASSPNSGTVYGYTF TGTGCCAGCTCACCAAATTCGGGGACAGTCTATGGCTACACCTTC
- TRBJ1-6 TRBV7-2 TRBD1 CASSAGGQGGSYNSPLHF TGTGCCAGCAGCGCGGGGGGACAGGGAGGCTCCTATAATTCACCCCTCCACTTT
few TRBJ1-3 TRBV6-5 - CASSRPGGGENTIYF TGTGCCAGCAGTCGACCCGGCGGGGGTGAAAACACCATATATTTT
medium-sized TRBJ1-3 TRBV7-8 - CASSPRQASGNTIYF TGTGCCAGCAGCCCCCGACAGGCGTCGGGAAACACCATATATTTT
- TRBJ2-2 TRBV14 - CASSQDRGYGELFF TGTGCCAGCAGCCAAGATCGAGGTTATGGGGAGCTGTTTTTT
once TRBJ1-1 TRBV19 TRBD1 CASSPLDRGQTEAFF TGTGCCAGTAGTCCCCTAGACAGGGGGCAAACTGAAGCTTTCTTT
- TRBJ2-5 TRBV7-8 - CASSRGAGETQYF TGTGCCAGCAGTCGGGGGGCCGGTGAGACCCAGTACTTC
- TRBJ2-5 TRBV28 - CASRGSGQETQYF TGTGCCAGCAGGGGTAGCGGACAAGAGACCCAGTACTTC
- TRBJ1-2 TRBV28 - CASSFGPGGANYGYTF TGTGCCAGCAGTTTTGGTCCCGGCGGAGCTAACTATGGCTACACCTTC